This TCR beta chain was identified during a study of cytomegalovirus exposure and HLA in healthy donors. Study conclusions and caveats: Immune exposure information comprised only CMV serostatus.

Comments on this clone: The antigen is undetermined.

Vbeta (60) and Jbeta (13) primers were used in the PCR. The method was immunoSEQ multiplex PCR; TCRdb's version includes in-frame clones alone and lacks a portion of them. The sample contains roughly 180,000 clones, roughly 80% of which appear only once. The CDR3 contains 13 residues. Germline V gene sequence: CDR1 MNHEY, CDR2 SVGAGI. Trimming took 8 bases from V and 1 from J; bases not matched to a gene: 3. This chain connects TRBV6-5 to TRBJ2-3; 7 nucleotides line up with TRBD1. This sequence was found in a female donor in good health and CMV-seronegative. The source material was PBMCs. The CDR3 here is CASRGGRTDTQYF. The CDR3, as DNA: TGTGCCAGCCGAGGGGGCCGCACAGATACGCAGTATTTT.